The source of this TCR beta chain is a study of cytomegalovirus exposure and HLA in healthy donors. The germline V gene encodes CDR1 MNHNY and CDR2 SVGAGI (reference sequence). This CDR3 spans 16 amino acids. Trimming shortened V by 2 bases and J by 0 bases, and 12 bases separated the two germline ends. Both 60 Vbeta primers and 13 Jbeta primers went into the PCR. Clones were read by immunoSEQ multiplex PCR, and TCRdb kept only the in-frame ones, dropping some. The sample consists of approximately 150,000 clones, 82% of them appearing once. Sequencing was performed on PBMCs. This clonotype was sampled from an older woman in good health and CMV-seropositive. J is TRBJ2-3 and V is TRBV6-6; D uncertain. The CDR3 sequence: CASSYAPGRSTDTQYF. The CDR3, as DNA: TGTGCCAGCAGTTACGCCCCTGGCAGAAGCACAGATACGCAGTATTTT.